What follows are 6 T cell receptor beta chains derived from one specimen sequenced in a study of T cell repertoires in cytomegalovirus infection. MiXCR, run by TCRdb on the reads, gives a single entry per CDR3 protein. The sample yields roughly 320,000 distinct CDR3 sequences, about 8.8% seen once. The sample comprised PBMCs. These receptors all stem from a human donor in good health (CMV status not recorded). Some clones in this sample may be carry-over from other donors' samples.

This clonotype has ten or more counts. The V and J genes are TRBV20-1 and TRBJ2-7; 10 bases match TRBD1. Looked up from germline, CDR1 is DFQATT and CDR2 is SNEGSKA (reference sequence). Germline trimming cut 3 bases from V and 0 bases from J; bases unmatched to any gene: 5. CDR3 length equals 15 residues. CDR3 nucleotides: TGCAGTGCTAGGGCCGGGACAGGGGACTCCTACGAGCAGTACGTC. It codes for CSARAGTGDSYEQYV.

This clonotype was observed at least ten times. The rearrangement links TRBV4-2 to TRBJ1-1; D is unresolved. Deletions cut 0 bases from V and 1 base from J, with 6 bases between. Per germline, CDR1 LGHNA and CDR2 YNFKEQ. The CDR3 contains 14 residues. The CDR3 nucleotides are TGTGCCAGCAGCCAAGAGTTGCAGAACACTGAAGCTTTCTTT. It is translated as CASSQELQNTEAFF.

This clonotype was recorded a few times. The chain is built from TRBV6-2 or TRBV6-3 and TRBJ2-1; 9 bases fit TRBD2. Trimming at V came to 6 bases and at J to 3 bases, leaving 6 bases not matched to a gene. This CDR3 is built from 15 residues. Per germline, CDR1 MNHEY and CDR2 SVGEGT. CDR3 amino acids: CASSLLAGNYNEQFF. In nucleotides, the CDR3 is TGTGCCAGCAGCCTTCTAGCGGGGAACTACAATGAGCAGTTCTTC.

The chain joins TRBV18 to TRBJ2-7; D not certain. This CDR3 region has 13 residues. In germline, CDR1 is KGHSH, CDR2 LQKENI. Trimming removed 2 bases from V and 4 bases from J, with 9 bases in between. The CDR3 DNA follows: TGTGCCAGCTCACCATCAGAAGGGTACGAGCAGTACGTC. It encodes CASSPSEGYEQYV.

The table lists this clonotype with many counts. The gene calls are TRBV12-3 or TRBV12-4 and TRBJ2-7; TRBD1 matches at 10 bases. Germline trimming cut 4 bases from V and 1 base from J; bases unmatched to any gene: 10. This CDR3 is built from 17 residues. The CDR3 DNA follows: TGTGCCAGCAGTTCACCTCCAGGACAGGGGGTATCCTACGAGCAGTACTTC. Its protein product is CASSSPPGQGVSYEQYF.

Many counts were recorded for this clonotype. The chain employs TRBV19 and TRBJ1-2; D remains unclear. Trimming pared 9 bases from V and 6 bases from J, leaving 14 bases between. The germline CDR1 and CDR2 sequences are LNHDA and SQIVND (reference sequence). The CDR3 is 12 residues long. The CDR3 protein is CASLRDSHGYTF. CDR3 bases: TGTGCCAGCCTTAGGGATTCCCATGGCTACACCTTC.